A single T cell receptor (beta chain) is shown here with its context. V gave up 0 bases and J gave up 4 bases, with 13 bases separating them. This CDR3 has 16 residues. Germline CDR1 SGHNT, CDR2 YYREEE (reference sequence). The method was immunoSEQ multiplex PCR; TCRdb's version includes in-frame clones alone and lacks a portion of them. The sample contains roughly 2.6 million clones, approximately 92% of which appear only once. The data stem from a study of shared clonotypes between healthy human individuals. This chain joins TRBV5-4 and TRBJ2-2; D gene ambiguous. The sequence was collected from a man aged 18-30 years in good health. The sample taken for sequencing was naive CD4+ T cells sorted from blood. Subset denoted: CD45RA+ positively selected. CDR3 sequence: CASSLGSSGSTGELFF. CDR3 sequence (DNA): TGTGCCAGCAGCTTGGGATCTTCAGGTAGCACCGGGGAGCTGTTTTTT.